The present entry profiles one T cell receptor (beta chain) with its context. This clonotype was detected many times. Its antigen is unknown. It has no much larger one-base neighbor in the sample; base qualities were not kept. These data are taken from a study of T-cell reconstitution after alpha-beta-depleted transplantation in children (dated by TCRdb to 2015 to 2016). Regarding the complete study: Using TCR repertoire profiling, the study quantitatively followed how T-cell immune reconstitution unfolded in children after TCRalphabeta/CD19-depleted allogeneic hematopoietic cell transplantation.

CDR1 and CDR2, per the germline V gene (reference sequence), are DFQATT and SNEGSKA. From cysteine to phenylalanine, the CDR3 is 15 amino acids long. The retained sequence is limited to the CDR3, 45 bases, with the frame set at the first base. V gives up 3 bases and J gives up 0 bases, and the segment between their germline ends measures 11 bases. Library construction relied on PCR. Sequencer: Illumina HiSeq 2500. Molecular barcoding was employed in the preparation of TCR libraries, with unique molecular identifiers being used to normalize TCRbeta repertoire quantification. TCRdb trimmed the raw reads at Q25, called clones with MiXCR and kept productive beta chains. Every CDR3 protein is listed once, alongside the most common genes and DNA of its rows. This sample comprises some 200,000 distinct CDR3 sequences, roughly 15% of them detected only once. The ten largest account for roughly 13% of the sample.

This TCR came from a human donor who donated a stem cell graft to a child with acute lymphoblastic leukemia. The sequence is built from TRBV20-1 and TRBJ1-4; a confident D gene designation cannot be given. Sample: PBMCs from the stem cell graft donor, taken from the stem cell graft. The bases are TGCAGTGCTAGTAGACGGAGCTCAACTAATGAAAAACTGTTTTTT. Its protein product is CSASRRSSTNEKLFF.